Below, 21 T cell receptor beta chains from the same sample are listed, as sequenced in a study of cytomegalovirus exposure and HLA in healthy donors (dated by TCRdb to 2015 to 2018). Receptors were amplified or captured by the immunoSEQ multiplex PCR assay. A mixture of 60 forward primers for TCR Vbeta segments and 13 reverse primers for TCR Jbeta segments was used in the multiplex PCR. The table comes from immuneACCESS by way of TCRdb, which keeps in-frame sequences with V and J called. Part of the clones is missing from these tables; in studies checked, under half for an unresolved V gene and the rest for unknown reasons. A total of approximately 190,000 clones appear in this sample, over 70% of them only once. The ten largest clones capture 1% to 1.5% of the sample. Sequenced: PBMCs. The receptors were gathered from a man aged 25 to 40 in good health and CMV-seronegative.

The chain is built from TRBV5-4 and TRBJ2-4, with 7 bases aligning to TRBD2. There are 15 residues in the CDR3. V trimming: 4 bases; J trimming: 0 bases; junction bases outside the gene matches: 4. Germline CDR1 SGHNT, CDR2 YYREEE (reference sequence). The CDR3 bases are TGTGCCAGCAGCGAGGGAGGGGTAGCCAAAAACATTCAGTACTTC. It encodes CASSEGGVAKNIQYF.

V and J are TRBV4-1 and TRBJ2-7; 7 nucleotides agree with TRBD1. The CDR3 has 13 amino acids. Trimming at V came to 6 bases and at J to 2 bases, leaving 4 bases not matched to a gene. CDR1 MGHRA and CDR2 YSYEKL come from the germline V gene. The DNA of the CDR3 is TGCGCCAGCAGTTTCAGGGGGACCTACGAGCAGTACTTC. It translates to CASSFRGTYEQYF.

The chain joins TRBV5-1 to TRBJ1-5; no firm D call. Germline assignment: CDR1 SGHRS and CDR2 YFSETQ. CDR3 length equals 13 residues. V lost 4 bases, J lost 5 bases, and 10 bases lay in between. CDR3 sequence reads: CASSRNTYQPQHF. Here the CDR3 DNA reads TGCGCCAGCAGCCGAAACACCTATCAGCCCCAGCATTTT.

For this clone: One end of the junction does not line up with germline, which may come from a read error. The chain joins TRBV7-2 to TRBJ1-2, with D perhaps matching TRBD1 (5 bases). The V gene's germline CDR1 is SGHTA and CDR2 FQGNSA. This CDR3 spans 12 amino acids. The CDR3 DNA reads TGTGCCAGCAGCTTAGCAGGGGATGGCCACACCTTC. Its protein is CASSLAGDGHTF.

V usage is TRBV11-2 and J usage is TRBJ2-7, with 12 positions matching TRBD2. The CDR3 loop spans 14 amino acids. The trim removed 8 bases at V and 5 bases at J, leaving 7 bases unmatched. Looked up from germline, CDR1 is SGHAT and CDR2 is FQNNGV. Here the CDR3 DNA reads TGTGCCAGCGTACTAGCGGGGGGTCCGGACGAGCAGTACTTC. Protein: CASVLAGGPDEQYF.

This rearrangement joins TRBV28 to TRBJ1-2; D may be TRBD1 (5 bases). CDR1 is MDHEN, CDR2 SYDVKM, per germline. Trimming removed 1 base from V and 7 bases from J, with 13 bases in between. The CDR3 totals 14 residues. The CDR3 protein is CASSLLLGGGGYTF. CDR3 in DNA: TGTGCCAGCAGTTTATTACTGGGGGGGGGTGGCTACACCTTC.

With regard to this clone: Without the conserved terminal phenylalanine or tryptophan, this CDR3 likely stems from a read error. The chain couples TRBV5-4 to TRBJ2-4; D gene ambiguous. Germline V gives CDR1 SGHNT, CDR2 YYREEE (reference sequence). Trimming took 3 bases from V and 0 from J, leaving 10 bases between them. This CDR3 region has 15 residues. The CDR3 region is CASSSYRGAKNIQYL. CDR3 DNA: TGTGCCAGCAGCTCTTATAGAGGAGCCAAAAACATTCAGTACCTC.

This chain joins TRBV5-1 and TRBJ2-5; D gene uncertain. The CDR3 is 11 residues long. Germline V gene sequence: CDR1 SGHRS, CDR2 YFSETQ. The V and J ends lost 0 bases and 7 bases respectively, with 4 bases between them. The CDR3 sequence: CASSLVATQYF. CDR3 DNA sequence: TGCGCCAGCAGCTTGGTAGCGACCCAGTACTTC.

The chain uses TRBV7-8 and TRBJ2-1; 16 bases align to TRBD2. V was pared by 3 bases and J by 7 bases, with 6 bases of the junction left unmatched. The germline gives CDR1 SGHVS, CDR2 FQNEAQ. This CDR3 is 17 amino acids long. CDR3 nucleotides: TGTGCCAGCAGCTTCGGGACTAGCGGGAGGGCGGGAAATGAGCAGTTCTTC. The encoded protein is CASSFGTSGRAGNEQFF.

This chain uses TRBV9 with TRBJ1-1; 10 nucleotides agree with TRBD1. CDR3 length: 16 amino acids. The trim removed 0 bases at V and 2 bases at J, leaving 4 bases unmatched. CDR1 SGDLS and CDR2 YYNGEE come from the germline V gene. CDR3 nucleotides: TGTGCCAGCAGCGTAGCCTGGGACAGGGGAAACACTGAAGCTTTCTTT. It codes for CASSVAWDRGNTEAFF.

This chain connects TRBV28 to TRBJ1-5; TRBD1 agrees at 9 bases. Per the germline V gene, CDR1 is MDHEN and CDR2 is SYDVKM. After removal of 7 bases from V and 4 bases from J, the junction contained 2 bases not matched to a gene. The CDR3 is made up of 13 amino acids. Here the CDR3 reads CASTGQGNQPQHF. As DNA, the CDR3 is TGTGCCAGCACCGGACAGGGGAATCAGCCCCAGCATTTT.

This clone occurred once. V is TRBV7-9 and J is TRBJ2-2; D is ambiguous. Germline V gene lookup returns CDR1 SEHNR and CDR2 FQNEAQ (reference sequence). Trimming took off 4 bases at V and 4 bases at J, with 7 bases between the two ends. The length of the CDR3 is 13 residues. CDR3 sequence reads: CASSSMLTGELFF. The DNA of the CDR3 is TGTGCCAGCAGCTCTATGCTCACCGGGGAGCTGTTTTTT. The full variable domain, in which reference TRBV7-9 and TRBJ2-2 provide the parts outside the CDR3, is DTGVSQNPRHKITKRGQNVTFRCDPISEHNRLYWYRQTLGQGPEFLTYFQNEAQLEKSRLLSDRFSAERPKGSFSTLEIQRTEQGDSAMYLCASSSMLTGELFFGEGSRLTVL.

This clone was observed a few times. The chain is built from TRBV5-1 and TRBJ2-1; D gene uncertain. The CDR3 spans 15 residues. Germline V gene data show CDR1 as SGHRS and CDR2 as YFSETQ. V was pared by 2 bases and J by 6 bases, with 15 bases between. CDR3 coding DNA: TGCGCCAGCAGCTTAGCACAGCCGCTTTTCAATGAGCAGTTCTTC. Encoded protein: CASSLAQPLFNEQFF.

The chain recombines TRBV9 with TRBJ2-3; no reliable D call. Trimming took off 0 bases at V and 1 base at J, with 6 bases between the two ends. CDR1 is SGDLS, CDR2 YYNGEE, per germline. The CDR3 is 14 amino acids. The CDR3, as DNA: TGTGCCAGCAGCGTAGCTTTCCGCACAGATACGCAGTATTTT. Translated, it gives CASSVAFRTDTQYF.

This chain connects TRBV27 to TRBJ2-6; TRBD1 aligns across 9 bases. Germline V gene lookup returns CDR1 MNHEY and CDR2 SMNVEV (reference sequence). J gave up 0 bases and V 3 bases, and 6 bases lay outside the gene matches. CDR3 length equals 18 residues. The CDR3 sequence: CASSFGDRALSGANVLTF. CDR3 in DNA: TGTGCCAGCAGTTTTGGGGACAGGGCCCTCTCTGGGGCCAACGTCCTGACTTTC.

The rearrangement uses TRBV6-5 and TRBJ1-1; D remains ambiguous. The V gene's germline CDR1 is MNHEY and CDR2 SVGAGI. CDR3 length: 15 residues. V lost 1 base to trimming and J lost 3 bases, with 12 bases between them. CDR3 loop: CASSYYPFSHTEAFF. The CDR3 DNA sequence: TGTGCCAGCAGTTACTATCCTTTTAGTCACACTGAAGCTTTCTTT.

To note about this clone: One end of the junction fails to match germline, which may point to a read error. The chain joins TRBV9 to TRBJ2-3; no firm D call. This CDR3 spans 8 amino acids. Germline V gene data show CDR1 as SGDLS and CDR2 as YYNGEE. In nucleotides, the CDR3 is TGTGCCAGCAGCCCCACACATTTT. Translated: CASSPTHF.

V and J are TRBV19 and TRBJ1-5; possible D gene TRBD1, 5 bases. Germline V gene data show CDR1 as LNHDA and CDR2 as SQIVND (reference sequence). The V gene lost 5 bases and the J gene lost 2 bases, with 10 bases spanning the gap. The CDR3 consists of 14 residues. The DNA for the CDR3 is TGTGCCAGTAGTGCTTCCAGGGGCAATCAGCCCCAGCATTTT. Translated, it gives CASSASRGNQPQHF.

In this sample, this clone turned up once. The rearrangement uses TRBV28 and TRBJ1-2, with 12 bases aligning to TRBD1. This CDR3 spans 17 amino acids. Germline V gives CDR1 MDHEN, CDR2 SYDVKM. Trimming at V came to 6 bases and at J to 4 bases, leaving 12 bases not matched to a gene. CDR3: CASSSPGTGGRLYGYTF. Written as DNA, the CDR3 is TGTGCCAGCAGCTCACCGGGGACAGGGGGCCGACTCTATGGCTACACCTTC.

The V gene is TRBV25-1, the J gene TRBJ2-7, with D perhaps TRBD2 (5 bases). The V gene lost 9 bases and the J gene lost 3 bases, with 15 bases spanning the gap. Germline assignment: CDR1 MGHDK and CDR2 SYGVNS. This CDR3 spans 13 amino acids. The CDR3 loop is CAREDGPNYEQYF. The CDR3 region has the DNA TGTGCCAGGGAGGACGGGCCAAACTACGAGCAGTACTTC.

The chain couples TRBV18 to TRBJ2-2; D unresolved. CDR1 KGHSH and CDR2 LQKENI come from the germline V gene. The length of the CDR3 is 16 residues. Trimming pared 3 bases from V and 4 bases from J, leaving 15 bases between. CDR3: CASSPTPNSFTGELFF. The CDR3 DNA reads as TGTGCCAGCTCACCGACACCTAACTCGTTCACCGGGGAGCTGTTTTTT.